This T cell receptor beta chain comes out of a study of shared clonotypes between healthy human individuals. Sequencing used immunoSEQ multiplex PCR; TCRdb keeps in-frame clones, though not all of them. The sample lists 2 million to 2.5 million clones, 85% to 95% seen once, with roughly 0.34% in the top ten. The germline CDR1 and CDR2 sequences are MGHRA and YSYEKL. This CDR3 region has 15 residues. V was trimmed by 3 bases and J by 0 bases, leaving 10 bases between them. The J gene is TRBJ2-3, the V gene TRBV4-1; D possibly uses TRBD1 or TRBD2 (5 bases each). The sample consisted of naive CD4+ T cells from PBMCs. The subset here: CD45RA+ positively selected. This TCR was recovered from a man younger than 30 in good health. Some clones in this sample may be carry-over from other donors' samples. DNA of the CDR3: TGCGCCAGCAGCCACCGGGACGGTAGCACAGATACGCAGTATTTT. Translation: CASSHRDGSTDTQYF.